Following are 22 T cell receptor beta chains from one sample sequenced in a study of shared clonotypes between healthy human individuals. Assay: immunoSEQ multiplex PCR; the TCRdb copy retains only in-frame clones and omits some. The repertoire holds 2 million to 2.5 million clones, over 85% seen once, with 0.35% to 0.45% in the top ten. The sample taken for sequencing was naive CD4+ T cells from PBMCs. Stated subset: CD45RA+ positively selected. All receptors come from a young man in good health. Some clones in this sample may be carry-over from other donors' samples.

This clone was counted a few times. The rearrangement joins TRBV19 to TRBJ1-2; D is ambiguous. The V end was cut by 3 bases, the J end by 3 bases, with 8 bases between. CDR1 is LNHDA and CDR2 is SQIVND in the germline V gene (reference sequence). This CDR3 is 13 amino acids long. The CDR3 bases are TGTGCCAGTAGTATGGCCGCGGACTATGGCTACACCTTC. As protein: CASSMAADYGYTF.

The gene calls are TRBV18 and TRBJ2-6, with D unresolved. CDR1 is KGHSH, CDR2 LQKENI, per germline. The CDR3 has 16 residues. V lost 6 bases, J lost 3 bases, and 15 bases lay in between. The CDR3, as DNA: TGTGCCAGCTCCCCCGAAGAATTTTATGGGGCCAACGTCCTGACTTTC. Translated, it gives CASSPEEFYGANVLTF.

V is TRBV9 and J is TRBJ1-2; the D is unclear. The germline CDR1 and CDR2 sequences are SGDLS and YYNGEE. Trimming took 3 bases from V and 0 from J, leaving 18 bases between them. CDR3 length: 17 amino acids. Here the CDR3 DNA reads TGTGCCAGCAGCGCGAGGCCTAATAGAGAGTCTAACTATGGCTACACCTTC. Amino acid sequence: CASSARPNRESNYGYTF.

The chain recombines TRBV19 with TRBJ1-5; 7 bases match TRBD1. V shed 4 bases, J shed 6 bases, and the junction held 12 bases outside the gene matches. The CDR3 sequence is 16 residues long. Germline CDR1 and CDR2: LNHDA and SQIVND (reference sequence). CDR3 nucleotides: TGTGCCAGTAGTAGCGGGGGGCCAGGGGGGAGTCAGCCCCAGCATTTT. Encoded protein: CASSSGGPGGSQPQHF.

This rearrangement joins TRBV12-5 to TRBJ2-5; 12 positions agree with TRBD1. The germline V gene encodes CDR1 LGHNT and CDR2 FRNRAP. The trim removed 7 bases at V and 5 bases at J, leaving 14 bases unmatched. The CDR3 is 17 amino acids. CDR3 nucleotides: TGTGCTAGTGCCCCCGGGGACAGGGGGCGCCGCGTGGAGACCCAGTACTTC. It is translated as CASAPGDRGRRVETQYF.

This chain links TRBV28 with TRBJ1-5; a possible D gene is TRBD1 (5 bases). Germline CDR1 MDHEN, CDR2 SYDVKM. CDR3 length: 12 amino acids. V lost 5 bases to trimming and J lost 8 bases, with 10 bases between them. CDR3 protein: CASSMGVEPQHF. CDR3 in DNA: TGTGCCAGCAGTATGGGGGTGGAGCCCCAGCATTTT.

The CDR3 loop reads CASSLETEGYTEAFF. The DNA for the CDR3 is TGTGCCAGCAGCTTAGAGACAGAGGGTTACACTGAAGCTTTCTTT. This chain joins TRBV7-6 and TRBJ1-1, with D possibly being TRBD1 (5 bases). The CDR3 runs 15 residues. CDR1 is SGHVS and CDR2 is FNYEAQ in the germline V gene. Trimming removed 1 base at V and 3 bases at J, with 12 bases between.

Comments on this clone: This CDR3 is also generated by other DNA sequences in the sample. CDR3 bases: TGTGCCAGCTCACCTACCATTCAAGGGAACACTGAAGCTTTCTTT. Translated, it gives CASSPTIQGNTEAFF. V usage is TRBV18 and J usage is TRBJ1-1; D gene ambiguous. This CDR3 comprises 15 residues. V was shortened by 3 bases and J by 1 base, with 12 bases between the two germline ends. Germline CDR1 reads KGHSH; CDR2 reads LQKENI. The complete variable domain, with remaining parts taken from reference TRBV18 and TRBJ1-1, reads NAGVMQNPRHLVRRRGQEARLRCSPMKGHSHVYWYRQLPEEGLKFMVYLQKENIIDESGMPKERFSAEFPKEGPSILRIQQVVRGDSAAYFCASSPTIQGNTEAFFGQGTRLTVV.

J is TRBJ2-2 and V is TRBV7-9; 11 bases match TRBD1. CDR3 length equals 16 residues. CDR1 and CDR2 from the germline V gene are SEHNR and FQNEAQ (reference sequence). V trimming: 5 bases; J trimming: 6 bases; junction bases outside the gene matches: 8. CDR3 sequence (DNA): TGTGCCAGCAGCCCCCGGGACAGGGGGATTCCCGGGGAGCTGTTTTTT. Its protein product is CASSPRDRGIPGELFF. The complete variable domain, with remaining parts taken from reference TRBV7-9 and TRBJ2-2, reads DTGVSQNPRHKITKRGQNVTFRCDPISEHNRLYWYRQTLGQGPEFLTYFQNEAQLEKSRLLSDRFSAERPKGSFSTLEIQRTEQGDSAMYLCASSPRDRGIPGELFFGEGSRLTVL.

The chain combines TRBV5-1 with TRBJ1-1; 8 positions agree with TRBD1. This CDR3 has 15 residues. With V trimmed by 0 bases and J by 5 bases, 6 bases remained unmatched. From germline, CDR1 is SGHRS and CDR2 YFSETQ. CDR3 loop: CASSLGGQGVTEAFF. The DNA of the CDR3 is TGCGCCAGCAGCTTGGGCGGACAGGGAGTAACTGAAGCTTTCTTT.

The chain employs TRBV19 and TRBJ2-2; D possibly uses TRBD1 or TRBD2 (7 bases each). CDR3 length equals 16 residues. Trimming removed 7 bases at V and 9 bases at J, with 24 bases between. Germline V gene data show CDR1 as LNHDA and CDR2 as SQIVND (reference sequence). The CDR3 DNA reads TGTGCCAGTACAGGGGGGGGAGGTTTCCCGTCGTGGGAGCTGTTTTTT. This sequence encodes CASTGGGGFPSWELFF. The variable domain in full, completed from reference TRBV19 and TRBJ2-2, reads DGGITQSPKYLFRKEGQNVTLSCEQNLNHDAMYWYRQDPGQGLRLIYYSQIVNDFQKGDIAEGYSVSREKKESFPLTVTSAQKNPTAFYLCASTGGGGFPSWELFFGEGSRLTVL.

CDR3 DNA: TGTGCCAGCGAAAGCGGGACTCTCGGGAACGAGCAGTACTTC. It translates to CASESGTLGNEQYF. The chain couples TRBV6-1 to TRBJ2-7; the match to TRBD2 covers 7 bases. In germline, CDR1 is MNHNS, CDR2 SASEGT. J lost 5 bases, V lost 8 bases, and 12 bases had no gene match. This CDR3 is 14 amino acids long.

This chain uses TRBV30 with TRBJ1-1; 7 bases align to TRBD1. Germline V gene data show CDR1 as GTSNPN and CDR2 as SVGIG (reference sequence). CDR3 length equals 22 residues. The trim removed 1 base at V and 0 bases at J, leaving 26 bases unmatched. In DNA, the CDR3 is TGTGCCTGGAGTGGTACTCTTGAGGGGAGGGGGCGCAATGGGCTGATGAACACTGAAGCTTTCTTT. Protein product: CAWSGTLEGRGRNGLMNTEAFF.

V usage is TRBV28 and J usage is TRBJ1-3; TRBD1 agrees at 8 bases. The CDR3 consists of 14 residues. Trimming took 2 bases from V and 9 from J; bases not matched to a gene: 6. Germline V gene sequence: CDR1 MDHEN, CDR2 SYDVKM. The CDR3 region is CASSLVGQGGTIYF. CDR3 nucleotides: TGTGCCAGCAGTTTAGTCGGACAGGGAGGCACCATATATTTT.

This chain joins TRBV18 and TRBJ2-7; D ambiguous. The CDR3 totals 15 residues. Deletions cut 2 bases from V and 3 bases from J, with 14 bases between. Germline V CDR1 and CDR2: KGHSH, LQKENI. The CDR3 is CASSPTVHGYYEQYF. DNA of the CDR3: TGTGCCAGCTCACCAACCGTACACGGTTACTACGAGCAGTACTTC.

The chain links TRBV18 to TRBJ2-3; 8 bases match TRBD2. Germline V gene sequence: CDR1 KGHSH, CDR2 LQKENI. The CDR3 is 14 residues long. V lost 6 bases, J lost 4 bases, and 6 bases stayed unmatched. The CDR3 DNA follows: TGTGCCAGCTCCCCGCGGGGGGCGGCAGATACGCAGTATTTT. Translated, it gives CASSPRGAADTQYF.

This chain joins TRBV5-1 and TRBJ2-1; possibly TRBD1 for D (6 bases). From germline, CDR1 is SGHRS and CDR2 YFSETQ. The V and J ends lost 5 bases and 9 bases respectively, with 15 bases between them. The CDR3 extends over 13 amino acids. The CDR3 reads CASSNLQGSEQFF. As DNA, the CDR3 is TGCGCCAGCAGTAATCTACAGGGAAGTGAGCAGTTCTTC. Full variable domain (missing parts from reference TRBV5-1 and TRBJ2-1): KAGVTQTPRYLIKTRGQQVTLSCSPISGHRSVSWYQQTPGQGLQFLFEYFSETQRNKGNFPGRFSGRQFSNSRSEMNVSTLELGDSALYLCASSNLQGSEQFFGPGTRLTVL.

J is TRBJ2-7 and V is TRBV10-3, with 7 bases matching TRBD1. V trimming: 3 bases; J trimming: 6 bases; junction bases outside the gene matches: 8. Germline V lookup: CDR1 ENHRY, CDR2 SYGVKD. The CDR3 covers 14 residues. CDR3 sequence reads: CAISDTGTVSEQYF. In DNA, the CDR3 is TGTGCCATCAGTGATACCGGGACAGTATCCGAGCAGTACTTC.

Details on this clone: Other DNA sequences in this sample translate to the same CDR3. The chain joins TRBV18 to TRBJ2-2, with D unresolved. The V end was cut by 0 bases, the J end by 6 bases, with 8 bases between. There are 14 residues in the CDR3. CDR1 and CDR2 (germline): KGHSH, LQKENI. CDR3 protein: CASSPPSRAGELFF. In DNA, the CDR3 is TGTGCCAGCTCACCACCGTCGAGAGCCGGGGAGCTGTTTTTT. Looking up the rest from reference TRBV18 and TRBJ2-2 gives the full variable domain: NAGVMQNPRHLVRRRGQEARLRCSPMKGHSHVYWYRQLPEEGLKFMVYLQKENIIDESGMPKERFSAEFPKEGPSILRIQQVVRGDSAAYFCASSPPSRAGELFFGEGSRLTVL.

The chain carries TRBV18 and TRBJ2-3; TRBD2 matches 9 bases. Per germline, CDR1 KGHSH and CDR2 LQKENI. The CDR3 runs 14 residues. V shed 2 bases and J 6 bases; nucleotides not matched to a gene: 3. CDR3 protein: CASSPSGRKDTQYF. The CDR3 DNA is TGTGCCAGCTCACCAAGCGGGAGGAAGGATACGCAGTATTTT.

Comment on this clone: Within the sample, other DNA sequences also encode this same CDR3. The chain uses TRBV28 and TRBJ1-2; perhaps TRBD1 as D (5 bases). CDR1 MDHEN and CDR2 SYDVKM come from the germline V gene. The V end was cut by 3 bases, the J end by 4 bases, with 6 bases between. This CDR3 region has 12 residues. CDR3 protein: CASSFRVYGYTF. In DNA, the CDR3 is TGTGCCAGCAGTTTCAGGGTCTATGGCTACACCTTC.

Turning to this clone: Other nucleotide sequences in the sample specify the same CDR3. CDR3 sequence reads: CASSPQGIGNQPQHF. The CDR3 DNA is TGTGCCAGCTCACCTCAGGGGATCGGCAATCAGCCCCAGCATTTT. This chain uses TRBV18 with TRBJ1-5; TRBD1 is a possible D gene (6 bases). V lost 3 bases to trimming and J lost 2 bases, with 11 bases between them. Germline values: CDR1 KGHSH, CDR2 LQKENI. This CDR3 has 15 residues.